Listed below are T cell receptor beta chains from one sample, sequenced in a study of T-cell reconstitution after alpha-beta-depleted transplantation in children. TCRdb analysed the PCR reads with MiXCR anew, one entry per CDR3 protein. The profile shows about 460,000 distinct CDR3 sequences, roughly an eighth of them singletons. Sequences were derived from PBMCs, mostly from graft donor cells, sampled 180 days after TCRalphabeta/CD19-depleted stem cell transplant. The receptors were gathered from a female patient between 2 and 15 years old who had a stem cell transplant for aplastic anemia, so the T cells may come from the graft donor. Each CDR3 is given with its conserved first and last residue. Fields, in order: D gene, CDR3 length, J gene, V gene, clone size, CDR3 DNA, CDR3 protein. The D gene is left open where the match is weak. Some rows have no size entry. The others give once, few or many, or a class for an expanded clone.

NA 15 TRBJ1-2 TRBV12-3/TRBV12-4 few TGTGCCAGCGGATCGCTTCGTATTGCGAGTGGTGGCTACACCTTC CASGSLRIASGGYTF
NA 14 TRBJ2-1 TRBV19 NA TGTGCCAGTAGTCCTATAGGATCCTACAATGAGCAGTTCTTC CASSPIGSYNEQFF
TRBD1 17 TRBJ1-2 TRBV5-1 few TGCGCCAGCAGCGACGGGACAGTTACCCTGGCTAACTATGGCTACACCTTC CASSDGTVTLANYGYTF
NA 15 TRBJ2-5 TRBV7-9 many TGTGCCAGCAGCTTACCGCGGGGAACCGGAGAGACCCAGTACTTC CASSLPRGTGETQYF
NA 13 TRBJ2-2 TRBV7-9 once TGTGCCAGCAGCTCGACTACTCCCGGGGAGCTGTTTTTT CASSSTTPGELFF
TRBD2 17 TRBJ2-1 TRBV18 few TGTGCCAGCTCACTCTGGACTAGCGGGATCGCCTACAATGAGCAGTTCTTC CASSLWTSGIAYNEQFF
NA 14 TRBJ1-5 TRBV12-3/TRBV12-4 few TGTGCCAGCAGCTACAGGGAACTCAATCAGCCCCAGCATTTT CASSYRELNQPQHF
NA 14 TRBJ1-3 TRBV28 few TGTGCCAGCAGCACCAGGCACTCTGGAAACACCATATATTTT CASSTRHSGNTIYF
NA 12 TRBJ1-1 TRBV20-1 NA TGCAGTGCCCCTGCCCAAGGGGCTGAAGCTTTCTTT CSAPAQGAEAFF
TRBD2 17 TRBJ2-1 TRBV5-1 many TGCGCCAGCAGCTTGGGACTAGCGGGAGCTTTGTACAATGAGCAGTTCTTC CASSLGLAGALYNEQFF
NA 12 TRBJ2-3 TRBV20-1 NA TGCAGTGCTAGAGAGAGTGGGGATACGCAGTATTTT CSARESGDTQYF
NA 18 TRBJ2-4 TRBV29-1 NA TGCAGCGTTCTCCAATTGGACAAAACCCTTTTAGCCAAAAACATTCAGTACTTC CSVLQLDKTLLAKNIQYF
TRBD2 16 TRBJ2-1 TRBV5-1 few TGCGCCAGCAGCTTGATTAGCGGGAGGGCCTATAATGAGCAGTTCTTC CASSLISGRAYNEQFF
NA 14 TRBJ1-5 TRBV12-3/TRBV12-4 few TGTGCCAGCAGTTTAGTAGGGGACCCCCAGCCCCAGCATTTT CASSLVGDPQPQHF
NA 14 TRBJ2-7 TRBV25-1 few TGTGCCAGCAGTGCCCGGGCCATCTCCTACGAGCAGTACTTC CASSARAISYEQYF
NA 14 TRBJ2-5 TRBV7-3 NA TGTGCCAGCAGCTTAACGGGGCTGGGCGAGACCCAGTACTTC CASSLTGLGETQYF
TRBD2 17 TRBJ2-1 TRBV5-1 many TGCGCCAGCAGCGACGGACTAGCGGGAGTCTCCTACAATGAGCAGTTCTTC CASSDGLAGVSYNEQFF
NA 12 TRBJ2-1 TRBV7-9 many TGTGCCACCAAACCTGGCGGGACAAAGCAGTTCTTC CATKPGGTKQFF
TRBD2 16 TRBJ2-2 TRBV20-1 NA TGCAGTGCTAGAGCGGGGGCGGGAGGGGACACCGGGGAGCTGTTTTTT CSARAGAGGDTGELFF
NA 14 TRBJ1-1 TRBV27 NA TGTGCCAGCAGTTTTGTTCCGCCGGACGGTGAAGCTTTCTTT CASSFVPPDGEAFF
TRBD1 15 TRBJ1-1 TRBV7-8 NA TGTGCCAGCAGCCGGACAGGGGCCATGAACACTGAAGCTTTCTTT CASSRTGAMNTEAFF
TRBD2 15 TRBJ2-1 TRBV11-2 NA TGTGCCAGCAGCTCCCGGGATCTCGGGGGGAATGAGCAGTTCTTC CASSSRDLGGNEQFF
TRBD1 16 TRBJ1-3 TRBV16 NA TGTGCCAGCAGCCCCCAGGCTCCAGGGGGAGGAAACACCATATATTTT CASSPQAPGGGNTIYF
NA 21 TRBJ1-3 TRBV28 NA TGTGCCAGCAGTCCCCTACGCGGATCGTCAGGGCGACAGACAGAGGGAAACACCATATATTTT CASSPLRGSSGRQTEGNTIYF
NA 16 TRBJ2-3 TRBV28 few TGTGCCAGCGACGGGCGAAGGGGGGTTAGCACAGATACGCAGTATTTT CASDGRRGVSTDTQYF
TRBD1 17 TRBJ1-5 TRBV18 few TGTGCCAGCTCACCGTCCAGGGGGCGTAGGGACAATCAGCCCCAGCATTTT CASSPSRGRRDNQPQHF
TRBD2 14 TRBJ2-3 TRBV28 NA TGTGCCAGCAGAGGGACTATCACCACAGATACGCATTATTTT CASRGTITTDTHYF
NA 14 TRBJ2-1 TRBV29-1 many TGCAGCGTGATCCCCAGGAAGATTAGCACCGGGGAGTTCTTC CSVIPRKISTGEFF
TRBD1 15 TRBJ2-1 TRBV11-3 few TGTGCCAGCAGCTCGGACAGGAGCTATGTGGATGAGCAGTTCTTC CASSSDRSYVDEQFF
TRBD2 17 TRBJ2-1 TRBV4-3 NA TGCGCCAGCAGCCTTCGAACACTAGCGGGAGGGCCCCATGAGCAGTTCTTC CASSLRTLAGGPHEQFF
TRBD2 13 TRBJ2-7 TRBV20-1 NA TGCAGTGCCATCGGGACTAACTCCTACGAGCAGTACTTC CSAIGTNSYEQYF
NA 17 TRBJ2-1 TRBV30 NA TGTGCCTGGAGTGGGAATGGGGACGGCTCTTTCTACAATGAGCAGTTCTTC CAWSGNGDGSFYNEQFF
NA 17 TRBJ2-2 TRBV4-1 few TGCGCCAGCAGCCAACTCGGCCACGGAACGAACACCGGGGAGCTGTTTTTT CASSQLGHGTNTGELFF
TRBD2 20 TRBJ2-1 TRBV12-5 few TGTGCTAGTGGTTTGGCGCGAACAGGGACTAGCGGGAGGCAGACCGGTGAGCAGTTCTTC CASGLARTGTSGRQTGEQFF
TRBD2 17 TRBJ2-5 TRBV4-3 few TGCGCCAGCAGCCAAGATTCCCTAGCGGGTGTACAAGAGACCCAGTACTTC CASSQDSLAGVQETQYF
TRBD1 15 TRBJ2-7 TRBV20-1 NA TGCAGTGCTAGGCAAGGACAGGGAAGAGCCTACGAGCAGTACTTC CSARQGQGRAYEQYF
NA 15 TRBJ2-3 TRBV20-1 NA TGCAGTGCTAGGACCTTAGGGCGGGTTGCAGATACGCAGTATTTT CSARTLGRVADTQYF
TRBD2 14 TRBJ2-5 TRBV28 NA TGTGCCAGCACCCTTAGCGGGGTGCAGGAGACCCAGTACTTC CASTLSGVQETQYF
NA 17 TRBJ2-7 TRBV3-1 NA TGTGCCAGCAGCCAAGCCTCAGGCAACTCGAACCCCTACGGGCAGTACTTC CASSQASGNSNPYGQYF
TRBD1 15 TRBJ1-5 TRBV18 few TGTGCCAGCTCACCACGGGACAGGGCGTTTCAGCCCCAGCATTTT CASSPRDRAFQPQHF
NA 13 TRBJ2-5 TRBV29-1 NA TGCAGCGTTGAAACCAGGGGGGGGGAGACCCAGTACTTC CSVETRGGETQYF
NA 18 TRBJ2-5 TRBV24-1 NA TGTGCCACCAGTGATTCCCCTCTGGGGGGTGGGGGCCAAGAGACCCAGTACTTC CATSDSPLGGGGQETQYF
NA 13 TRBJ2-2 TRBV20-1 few TGCAGCGGGAAAGGGCCAGGCACCGGGGAGCTGTTTTTT CSGKGPGTGELFF
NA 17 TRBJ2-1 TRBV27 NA TGTGCCAGCAGTCCCCGTCTTAGCGGAAGCTCCTACAATGAGCAGTTCTTC CASSPRLSGSSYNEQFF
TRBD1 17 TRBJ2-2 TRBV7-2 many TGTGCCAGCAGCTTACCGCTCGACAGGGCGAACACCGGGGAGCTGTTTTTT CASSLPLDRANTGELFF
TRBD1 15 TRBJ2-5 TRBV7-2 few TGTGCCAGCAGCTCAACCGGGACAGGAGAAGAGACCCAGTACTTC CASSSTGTGEETQYF
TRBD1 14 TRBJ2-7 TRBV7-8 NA TGTGCCAGCAGCTGGAGGGACAGGGTCTACGAGCAGTACTTC CASSWRDRVYEQYF
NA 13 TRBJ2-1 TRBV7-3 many TGTGCCAGCAGCTTACTTGGCTACAATGAGCAGTTCTTC CASSLLGYNEQFF
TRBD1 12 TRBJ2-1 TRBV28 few TGTGCCAGCAGTGCAGACAGGGACGAGCAGTTCTTC CASSADRDEQFF